This T cell receptor (beta chain) was sequenced for a study of T-cell reconstitution after alpha-beta-depleted transplantation in children. A library of TCRbeta sequences, prepared with unique molecular identifiers, was generated. Each CDR3 protein gets one entry after TCRdb re-called the PCR reads with MiXCR. This sample carries 600,000 to 800,000 distinct CDR3 sequences, about 12% of them seen once, and the ten largest clones take 0.79%. General study points: Diversity and T-cell counts at one year after transplant derived mostly from new T cells. Several hundred expanded graft clones reportedly were the source of alpha-beta T cells about two months after transplant. At day 60, the high TCRbeta diversity found in some patients originated from recipient T cells and thymic progenitors that had survived.

Trimming removed 5 bases from V and 0 bases from J, with 11 bases in between. This CDR3 region has 14 residues. Per the germline V gene, CDR1 is DFQATT and CDR2 is SNEGSKA (reference sequence). This clonotype has only a few counts. Its antigen is unidentified. Sequenced material: PBMCs, taken before TCRalphabeta/CD19-depleted stem cell transplant. The receptor comes from a girl aged 2-10 years with congenital amegakaryocytic thrombocytopenia, due to receive a stem cell transplant. The chain has TRBV20-1 and TRBJ2-1, with D perhaps matching TRBD2 (5 bases). CDR3 amino acids: CSAPSGFSYNEQFF. For the CDR3, the DNA is TGCAGTGCTCCCAGCGGATTCTCCTACAATGAGCAGTTCTTC.